This TCR beta chain was found in a study of OX40 agonist ivuxolimab in advanced cancers. Sequencing was performed with immunoSEQ multiplex PCR; in TCRdb, only in-frame clones are kept and a portion is missing. The data hold roughly 60,000 clones, with roughly nine tenths observed a single time. Deletions cut 3 bases from V and 5 bases from J, with 18 bases between. The CDR3 extends over 15 amino acids. The germline gives CDR1 SGDLS, CDR2 YYNGEE. The sequencing used CD4+ or CD8+ T cells sorted from blood, collected in a trial of the OX40 agonist ivuxolimab. J is TRBJ2-7 and V is TRBV9; D remains unclear. The sequence was collected from an adult with an advanced solid tumor such as melanoma, head and neck, liver or kidney cancer. In nucleotides, the CDR3 is TGTGCCAGCAGCGCAAGACCCAGCCTGAGCGACGAGCAGTACTTC. This encodes CASSARPSLSDEQYF.